One sample yielded the 18 T cell receptor beta chains listed below, sequenced in a study of blood T cell repertoires in COVID-19. Sequenced by immunoSEQ multiplex PCR; TCRdb stores in-frame clones only, minus some. The sample gives 60,000 or so clones, almost 85% of which show up once; around 3.5% is in the top ten. The sample consisted of peripheral blood. These receptors all stem from a man in his sixties with acute or convalescent COVID-19.

V usage is TRBV5-5 and J usage is TRBJ1-3, with 9 bases aligning to TRBD1. Trimming removed 6 bases from V and 0 bases from J; junction bases left unmatched: 19. CDR1 and CDR2 from the germline V gene are SGHKS and YYEKEE (reference sequence). The CDR3 extends over 20 amino acids. The CDR3 bases are TGTGCCAGCACCTCGGACAGGGGTCAACGAGCTCTGGGCTCTGGAAACACCATATATTTT. Translating it yields CASTSDRGQRALGSGNTIYF.

The chain carries TRBV6-4 and TRBJ2-3; tentative D call: TRBD1 (6 bases). In germline, CDR1 is MRHNA, CDR2 SNTAGT. This CDR3 is 13 amino acids long. Trimming removed 8 bases from V and 5 bases from J, with 14 bases in between. CDR3 bases: TGTGCCAGCGCCTTGGGGGCTGGAGATACGCAGTATTTT. This codes for CASALGAGDTQYF.

The rearrangement joins TRBV5-1 to TRBJ2-1; TRBD1 matches 10 bases. The CDR3 has 16 residues. The germline gives CDR1 SGHRS, CDR2 YFSETQ. Trimming cost V 0 bases and J 7 bases; bases outside gene matches: 7. CDR3 bases: TGCGCCAGCAGCTTGGGCCGACAGGGGGCTAGGAATGAGCAGTTCTTC. This translates into CASSLGRQGARNEQFF.

This clone appeared a single time. The V and J genes are TRBV4-1 and TRBJ2-5; 13 bases fit TRBD2. With 1 base clipped from V and 4 bases from J, the junction kept 21 bases outside the gene matches. This CDR3 is 22 amino acids long. Per the germline V gene, CDR1 is MGHRA and CDR2 is YSYEKL. The CDR3: CASSQARLRTSGGSRSGETQYF. In DNA form, the CDR3 reads TGCGCCAGCAGCCAAGCCCGCTTAAGGACTAGCGGGGGAAGCAGATCGGGAGAGACCCAGTACTTC.

The chain couples TRBV6-5 to TRBJ1-1; 9 bases are a match to TRBD1. The CDR3 runs 14 residues. Trimming removed 8 bases from V and 6 bases from J; junction bases left unmatched: 10. Germline assignment: CDR1 MNHEY and CDR2 SVGAGI. CDR3 nucleotides: TGTGCCAGCCATAAGGGACAGGGTTTTGCTGAAGCTTTCTTT. It encodes CASHKGQGFAEAFF.

The genes are TRBV20-1 and TRBJ2-7; D is undetermined. The V end was cut by 2 bases, the J end by 1 base, with 3 bases between. The CDR3 covers 11 residues. Germline V gene lookup returns CDR1 DFQATT and CDR2 SNEGSKA (reference sequence). The CDR3 bases are TGCAGTGCTAGAATATCCTACGAGCAGTACTTC. As protein: CSARISYEQYF.

The J gene is TRBJ2-4, the V gene TRBV4-1; 8 bases agree with TRBD2. Per the germline V gene, CDR1 is MGHRA and CDR2 is YSYEKL. The CDR3 length is 19 residues. The V segment lost 4 bases and the J segment 0 bases; nucleotides outside the gene matches: 14. The CDR3 nucleotides are TGCGCCAGCAGCCCACCCACTAGCGGAAAAACTCTAGCCAAAAACATTCAGTACTTC. Its protein is CASSPPTSGKTLAKNIQYF.

This chain's CDR3 is CASSDTGNSIYF. The CDR3 DNA is TGTGCCAGCAGCGACACAGGGAACTCCATATATTTT. The V and J genes are TRBV7-9 and TRBJ1-3; D is possibly TRBD1 (6 bases). Trimming shortened V by 5 bases and J by 11 bases, and 13 bases separated the two germline ends. The CDR3 extends over 12 amino acids. Per the germline V gene, CDR1 is SEHNR and CDR2 is FQNEAQ (reference sequence).

This sequence joins TRBV13 and TRBJ2-4, with D perhaps TRBD2 (6 bases). Per germline, CDR1 PRHDT and CDR2 FYEKMQ (reference sequence). V was pared by 5 bases and J by 12 bases, with 23 bases between. There are 15 residues in the CDR3. The CDR3 loop is CASSGYWRGGKTQYF. The DNA for the CDR3 is TGTGCCAGCAGCGGTTATTGGCGGGGTGGTAAAACTCAGTACTTC. Looking up the rest from reference TRBV13 and TRBJ2-4 gives the full variable domain: AAGVIQSPRHLIKEKRETATLKCYPIPRHDTVYWYQQGPGQDPQFLISFYEKMQSDKGSIPDRFSAQQFSDYHSELNMSSLELGDSALYFCASSGYWRGGKTQYFGAGTRLSVL.

The gene calls are TRBV30 and TRBJ1-4; D is perhaps TRBD1 (6 bases). The V end was cut by 1 base, the J end by 8 bases, with 8 bases between. The germline V gene has CDR1 GTSNPN and CDR2 SVGIG (reference sequence). The CDR3 extends over 12 amino acids. CDR3 in DNA: TGTGCCTGGAGTGCCAGGGGAGAAAAACTGTTTTTT. Translating it yields CAWSARGEKLFF. The full variable domain, its missing parts supplied by reference TRBV30 and TRBJ1-4, is SQTIHQWPATLVQPVGSPLSLECTVEGTSNPNLYWYRQAAGRGLQLLFYSVGIGQISSEVPQNLSASRPQDRQFILSSKKLLLSDSGFYLCAWSARGEKLFFGSGTQLSVL.

This chain uses TRBV5-4 with TRBJ2-3, with 8 bases identical to TRBD2. V trimming: 5 bases; J trimming: 6 bases; junction bases outside the gene matches: 17. The V gene's germline CDR1 is SGHNT and CDR2 YYREEE (reference sequence). This CDR3 has 17 amino acids. CDR3 sequence (DNA): TGTGCCAGCAGTCACTTGGCATCGGGGGGGCAGAAGGATACGCAGTATTTT. Translated: CASSHLASGGQKDTQYF. Filled out from reference TRBV5-4 and TRBJ2-3, the complete variable domain reads ETGVTQSPTHLIKTRGQQVTLRCSSQSGHNTVSWYQQALGQGPQFIFQYYREEENGRGNFPPRFSGLQFPNYSSELNVNALELDDSALYLCASSHLASGGQKDTQYFGPGTRLTVL.

The chain carries TRBV6-5 and TRBJ1-5, with 8 bases that match TRBD1. The CDR3 is 15 amino acids. The germline V gene has CDR1 MNHEY and CDR2 SVGAGI. Losses at the gene ends were 4 bases for V and 1 base for J; bases not matched to a gene: 3. CDR3 region: CASSSTGASNQPQHF. In nucleotides, the CDR3 is TGTGCCAGCAGTTCGACAGGGGCGAGCAATCAGCCCCAGCATTTT.

The rearrangement joins TRBV9 to TRBJ2-5, with 9 nucleotides matching TRBD2. This CDR3 is 16 amino acids long. Germline V gene lookup returns CDR1 SGDLS and CDR2 YYNGEE. V was pared by 1 base and J by 4 bases, with 8 bases of the junction left unmatched. As DNA, the CDR3 is TGTGCCAGCAGCGTACTTGGCGGGGGGGCCTCAGAGACCCAGTACTTC. This encodes CASSVLGGGASETQYF.

V is TRBV19 and J is TRBJ2-7; perhaps TRBD2 as D (5 bases). The V gene lost 1 base and the J gene lost 5 bases, with 15 bases spanning the gap. The CDR3 extends over 15 amino acids. CDR1 is LNHDA and CDR2 is SQIVND in the germline V gene (reference sequence). The CDR3 sequence is CASSIGETFLDEQYF. The CDR3 coding sequence is TGTGCCAGTAGTATAGGGGAGACCTTTTTAGACGAGCAGTACTTC.

The chain joins TRBV5-1 to TRBJ2-3; D may be TRBD2 (6 bases). Trimming left V 4 bases short and J 4 bases short, with 19 bases between. This CDR3 is built from 16 residues. Looked up from germline, CDR1 is SGHRS and CDR2 is YFSETQ. The CDR3, as DNA: TGCGCCAGCAGCCTGGACGGACTACTAGAAGCAGATACGCAGTATTTT. Its translation is CASSLDGLLEADTQYF.

CDR3 sequence: CASRDSTSTDTQYF. The CDR3 DNA reads TGTGCCAGCAGGGACAGCACCAGCACAGATACGCAGTATTTT. The rearrangement links TRBV13 to TRBJ2-3; possibly TRBD1 for D (6 bases). The V end was cut by 6 bases, the J end by 0 bases, with 10 bases between. The CDR3 has 14 residues. Germline V gene lookup returns CDR1 PRHDT and CDR2 FYEKMQ (reference sequence).

Ten or more counts support this clone. CDR3 bases: TGTGCCAGCAGACAAGAACTAGCGGGGGGCCTCAATGAGCAGTTCTTC. Its translation is CASRQELAGGLNEQFF. The chain couples TRBV5-4 to TRBJ2-1, with 12 positions matching TRBD2. Germline V gene data show CDR1 as SGHNT and CDR2 as YYREEE (reference sequence). The CDR3 length is 16 residues. V shed 5 bases and J 6 bases; nucleotides not matched to a gene: 9.

This chain joins TRBV15 and TRBJ2-3; D perhaps matches TRBD1 (6 bases). Trimming left V 2 bases short and J 0 bases short, with 12 bases between. The CDR3 length is 16 residues. The germline V gene encodes CDR1 LNHNV and CDR2 YYDKDF (reference sequence). CDR3 DNA sequence: TGTGCCACCAGCAGACGAACAGGGTTTAGCACAGATACGCAGTATTTT. It yields the protein CATSRRTGFSTDTQYF.